These T cell receptor beta chains were read from a single sample in a study of OX40 agonist ivuxolimab in advanced cancers. TCRdb's table, derived via immunoSEQ multiplex PCR, lists solely in-frame clones and lacks some. The sample yields around 69,000 clones, about 87% seen once. The sequencing here drew on CD4+ or CD8+ T cells sorted from blood, taken in a trial of the OX40 agonist ivuxolimab. These TCRs come from an adult with an advanced solid tumor such as melanoma, head and neck, liver or kidney cancer. The CDR3 runs from the conserved cysteine through the conserved F or W. The D gene is left open where the match is weak.

J: TRBJ2-7; D: TRBD2; V: TRBV28; CDR3: CASKIAGLYEQYF
J: TRBJ2-1; D: NA; V: TRBV6-4; CDR3: CASSIQFSSYNEQFF
J: TRBJ1-5; D: TRBD1; V: TRBV2; CDR3: CASRERDRASQPQHF
J: TRBJ1-5; D: TRBD1; V: TRBV6-5; CDR3: CASSGDRVQPQHF
J: TRBJ2-3; D: NA; V: TRBV4-3; CDR3: CASSQDAAGTSTDTQYF
J: TRBJ2-2; D: NA; V: TRBV11-1; CDR3: CASSLVPQSGELFF
J: TRBJ2-7; D: TRBD1; V: TRBV4-1; CDR3: CASSHRGTGTSYEQYF
J: TRBJ2-7; D: NA; V: TRBV4-3; CDR3: CASSQDSRTPEQYF
J: TRBJ2-7; D: TRBD2; V: TRBV5-4; CDR3: CASSRGLASSYEQYF
J: TRBJ1-1; D: NA; V: TRBV9; CDR3: CASSPQHWSTEAFF
J: TRBJ1-3; D: NA; V: TRBV29-1; CDR3: CSVVAGPSSGNTIYF
J: TRBJ2-7; D: TRBD1; V: TRBV7-8; CDR3: CASSPRTGRLYEQYF
J: TRBJ2-4; D: NA; V: TRBV6-5; CDR3: CASIQRVKGKNIQYF
J: TRBJ1-6; D: NA; V: TRBV18; CDR3: CASSSSGDSPLHF
J: TRBJ2-2; D: NA; V: TRBV5-6; CDR3: CASRRGQVNTGELFF
J: TRBJ2-1; D: NA; V: TRBV29-1; CDR3: CSVPPRQGSDEQFF
J: TRBJ1-2; D: TRBD1; V: TRBV7-2; CDR3: CASSLDQGAYGYTF
J: TRBJ2-5; D: NA; V: TRBV11-1; CDR3: CASSPMGGSYQETQYF
J: TRBJ2-5; D: NA; V: TRBV5-4; CDR3: CASSTGTNQETQYF
J: TRBJ1-2; D: NA; V: TRBV7-3; CDR3: CASRGQGQNDYGYTF
J: TRBJ2-2; D: TRBD1; V: TRBV10-3; CDR3: CAISPDRDTGELFF
J: TRBJ2-1; D: NA; V: TRBV7-2; CDR3: CASSLIPNRVISNEQFF
J: TRBJ1-3; D: NA; V: TRBV9; CDR3: CASSVGLLNSGNTIYF
J: TRBJ1-5; D: NA; V: TRBV18; CDR3: CASSPVSNSNQPQHF
J: TRBJ2-7; D: TRBD1; V: TRBV5-4; CDR3: CASSSPGQGAPYEQYF
J: TRBJ1-2; D: TRBD1; V: TRBV18; CDR3: CASSTGSGQAQANYGYTF